The rows below give T cell receptor beta chains drawn from one sample of a study of cytomegalovirus exposure and HLA in healthy donors. Libraries were prepared by immunoSEQ multiplex PCR; TCRdb keeps only in-frame clonotypes and omits some of them. There are over 150,000 clones in the sample; roughly 80% occur only once, and roughly 4.4% lies in the top ten. Sample: PBMCs. The receptors were gathered from a young man in good health and CMV-seronegative. CDR3s include the opening cysteine and the closing phenylalanine or tryptophan. A D gene is named only where the DNA matches it firmly. Some rows have no size entry. The others give once, few or many, or a class for an expanded clone.

>14|TRBV6-5|TRBJ2-2|NA|TRBD2
TGTGCCAGCAGCCCTAATGGGGGGGCCGGGGAGCTGTTTTTT
CASSPNGGAGELFF
>12|TRBV7-9|TRBJ2-3|NA|NA
TGTGCCAGCAGGGGCATCACAGATACGCAGTATTTT
CASRGITDTQYF
>16|TRBV27|TRBJ2-7|NA|NA
TGTGCCAGCAGTCTAACTCCCCCGGGTCCCGTCTACGAGCAGTACTTC
CASSLTPPGPVYEQYF
>14|TRBV28|TRBJ1-1|NA|NA
TGTGCCAGCAGTCTCCTGGGGGGGAACACTGAAGCTTTCTTT
CASSLLGGNTEAFF
>15|TRBV27|TRBJ2-7|NA|TRBD1
TGTGCCAGCAGTTTATCGACAGGGTGGCGAGACGAGCAGTACTTC
CASSLSTGWRDEQYF
>13|TRBV14|TRBJ1-4|NA|NA
TGTGCCAGCAGCCGTGGGGGCTTTGAAAAACTGTTTTTT
CASSRGGFEKLFF
>16|TRBV4-3|TRBJ2-1|NA|TRBD2
TGCGCCAGCAGCCAGGGACTAGCGGGCTCCTACAATGAGCAGTTCTTC
CASSQGLAGSYNEQFF
>14|TRBV5-6|TRBJ2-4|NA|TRBD1
TGTGCCAGCAGCTTACGGACAGGGGGCAACATTCAGTACTTC
CASSLRTGGNIQYF
>15|TRBV28|TRBJ1-2|NA|TRBD1
TGTGCCAGCAGTTTACGGGACAGGGACCTTTATGGCTACACCTTC
CASSLRDRDLYGYTF
>15|TRBV11-3|TRBJ2-1|NA|TRBD1
TGTGCCAGCAGCTGGGACAGCCTCTCCTACAATGAGCAGTTCTTC
CASSWDSLSYNEQFF
>18|TRBV5-1|TRBJ2-1|NA|TRBD2
TGCGCCAGCAGCGCAGGACTAGCGGGAGGGGGTTTTATGGATGAGCAGTTCTTC
CASSAGLAGGGFMDEQFF
>15|TRBV5-4|TRBJ1-3|NA|TRBD1
TGTGCCAGCAGCTTGCAGGGGGGAGGTGGAAACACCATATATTTT
CASSLQGGGGNTIYF
>15|TRBV7-9|TRBJ1-5|NA|NA
TGTGCCAGCAGCTTGGGGGCCGCCAGCAATCAGCCCCAGCATTTT
CASSLGAASNQPQHF
>14|TRBV5-1|TRBJ2-7|NA|NA
TGCGCCAGCAGCTTGTCCCGTTCCTCCTACGAGCAGTACTTC
CASSLSRSSYEQYF
>15|TRBV28|TRBJ1-1|NA|TRBD1
TGTGCCAGCAGCCCCCCGACAGGGGTGAACACTGAAGCTTTCTTT
CASSPPTGVNTEAFF
>14|TRBV6-1|TRBJ2-7|NA|TRBD1
TGTGCCAGCAGTGCGCCGGGACAGGTCTACGAGCAGTACTTC
CASSAPGQVYEQYF
>16|TRBV15|TRBJ1-1|NA|NA
TGTGCCACCAGCAGCTATAACGACAGGTTGAACACTGAAGCTTTCTTT
CATSSYNDRLNTEAFF
>13|TRBV28|TRBJ2-1|NA|TRBD1
TGTGCCAGCAGTTTTAGGGGGCGCGATGAGCAGTTCTTC
CASSFRGRDEQFF
>14|TRBV7-8|TRBJ1-5|NA|TRBD1
TGTGCCAGCAGCCAGGACAGGGGTCATCAGCCCCAGCATTTT
CASSQDRGHQPQHF
>17|TRBV7-3|TRBJ2-6|NA|NA
TGTGCCAGCAGCTTAGCTTCGAGGGACTCTGGGGCCAACGTCCTGACTTTC
CASSLASRDSGANVLTF
>17|TRBV27|TRBJ2-5|few|TRBD2
TGTGCCAGCAGCCCTTTAGAGACTAGCGGGCCCCAAGAGACCCAGTACTTC
CASSPLETSGPQETQYF
>12|TRBV19|TRBJ1-5|NA|TRBD1
TGTGCCAGTAAAACAGGGGGCAGGCCCCAGCATTTT
CASKTGGRPQHF
>16|TRBV6-5|TRBJ2-1|NA|TRBD2
TGTGCCAGCAGTTACAGTAGCGGGGGAGGCTACAATGAGCAGTTCTTC
CASSYSSGGGYNEQFF
>15|TRBV7-9|TRBJ2-7|NA|NA
TGTGCCAGCAGCTTAAAGGCGGGAACTACCTACGAGCAGTACTTC
CASSLKAGTTYEQYF
>12|TRBV7-2|TRBJ1-6|few|NA
TGTGCCAGCAGCTTACTGAATTCACCCCTCCACTTT
CASSLLNSPLHF
>16|TRBV7-9|TRBJ1-1|NA|TRBD1
TGTGCCAGCAGCCTAAGGAGACAGGGGATAAACACTGAAGCTTTCTTT
CASSLRRQGINTEAFF
>19|TRBV10-3|TRBJ2-2|NA|NA
TGTGCCATCAGTGAGTCGCGGGCGGGTCGGATCCTGAACACCGGGGAGCTGTTTTTT
CAISESRAGRILNTGELFF
>12|TRBV10-2|TRBJ2-2|NA|NA
TGCGCCAGCAACTCCCGGACCGGGGAGCTGTTTTTT
CASNSRTGELFF
>17|TRBV27|TRBJ2-1|NA|NA
TGTGCCAGCAGTTACCCCCCCGGTCGGGGCTCCTACAATGAGCAGTTCTTC
CASSYPPGRGSYNEQFF
>15|TRBV4-3|TRBJ1-1|NA|TRBD1
TGCGCCAGCAGCCAAGATGGGGACAGTAACACTGAAGCTTTCTTT
CASSQDGDSNTEAFF
>16|TRBV2|TRBJ2-3|NA|NA
TGTGCCAGCAGTGGGGCTAGCGCCTACCGCACAGATACGCAGTATTTT
CASSGASAYRTDTQYF
>15|TRBV5-5|TRBJ1-4|NA|NA
TGTGCCAGCAGCTTGGTTCGGGGTACTAATGAAAAACTGTTTTTT
CASSLVRGTNEKLFF
>14|TRBV6-5|TRBJ1-2|NA|NA
TGTGCCACCGCACAGGGAGAACCTTCCTATGGCTACACCTTC
CATAQGEPSYGYTF
>14|TRBV2|TRBJ1-2|NA|TRBD1
TGTGCCAGCAGTGCGCGCGGACAGGGCGATGGCTACACCTTC
CASSARGQGDGYTF
>15|TRBV27|TRBJ2-1|NA|TRBD1
TGTGCCAGCAGTTTAGGGACAGTAGGGTGGAGTGAGCAGTTCTTC
CASSLGTVGWSEQFF
>15|TRBV18|TRBJ2-3|NA|TRBD2
TGTGCCAGCTCGACGGGTGGGACTAGCCCCAATACGCAGTATTTT
CASSTGGTSPNTQYF
>12|TRBV6-1|TRBJ1-2|NA|NA
TGTGCCAGCGGGGGGGTTAGCTATGGCTACACCTTC
CASGGVSYGYTF
>12|TRBV7-9|TRBJ1-2|NA|NA
TGTGCCAGCACCCTAGGGAGCTATGGCTACACCTTC
CASTLGSYGYTF
>17|TRBV2|TRBJ2-1|NA|NA
TGTGCCAGCAAGGAAACGGCTTTTAGCGGCCCTTACAATGAGCAGTTCTTC
CASKETAFSGPYNEQFF
>18|TRBV23-1|TRBJ1-6|NA|NA
TGCGCCAGCAGTCAATCGGGGCTTTGGGGTGCATCGGATTCACCCCTCCACTTT
CASSQSGLWGASDSPLHF
>15|TRBV18|TRBJ2-7|NA|TRBD1
TGTGCCAGCTCGGCCCCCCGGGACAGGGGCAACGAGCAGTACTTC
CASSAPRDRGNEQYF
>15|TRBV6-1|TRBJ1-5|few|NA
TGTGCCAGCAGTGAAGCCGGGGGTCTATGGCAGCCCCAGCATTTT
CASSEAGGLWQPQHF
>12|TRBV6-5|TRBJ2-7|NA|TRBD1
TGTGCCAGCAGTCCCGGGACAGGCGAGCAGTACTTC
CASSPGTGEQYF
>16|TRBV7-2|TRBJ1-6|NA|NA
TGTGCCAGCAGCTTAGAGTCCCAGCAGGGTAATTCACCCCTCCACTTT
CASSLESQQGNSPLHF
>14|TRBV27|TRBJ2-5|once|NA
TGTGCCAGCAGGGAGACAGGTAGTCAAGAGACCCAGTACTTC
CASRETGSQETQYF
>18|TRBV28|TRBJ1-1|NA|TRBD1
TGTGCCAGCAGTTTCCCCGGGACAGGGACCTCAATGAACACTGAAGCTTTCTTT
CASSFPGTGTSMNTEAFF
>14|TRBV27|TRBJ2-3|NA|NA
TGTGCCAACCCAGGGTTGAAACACACAGATACGCAGTATTTT
CANPGLKHTDTQYF
>14|TRBV9|TRBJ1-1|NA|TRBD1
TGTGCCAGCAGCGGCAGACAGGGAATGACTGAAGCTTTCTTT
CASSGRQGMTEAFF
>14|TRBV5-1|TRBJ2-1|NA|TRBD2
TGCGCCAGCAGCTTGACTAGCGCTAGGAATGAGCAGTTCTTC
CASSLTSARNEQFF
>15|TRBV5-1|TRBJ2-3|NA|NA
TGCGCCAGCAGCTTGGTGACCCAGGGGGGAGATACGCAGTATTTT
CASSLVTQGGDTQYF
>15|TRBV6-1|TRBJ2-1|NA|TRBD2
TGTGCCAGCAGTGGAGGACTAGCGAGGTACAATGAGCAGTTCTTC
CASSGGLARYNEQFF